Below, 5 T cell receptor beta chains from the same sample are listed, as sequenced in a study of long-term antiretroviral therapy in people with HIV. Version v3.0 of the immunoSEQ assay ran at survey level. Method: immunoSEQ multiplex PCR; TCRdb's copy keeps in-frame clones and lacks some. The data contain some 28,000 clones, 90% of them singletons. Material: unsorted PBMCs, obtained about 5.2 years after starting antiretroviral therapy. Source of these receptors: a woman aged 40 to 55 with HIV.

The rearrangement uses TRBV7-9 and TRBJ2-2, with 8 bases matching TRBD2. This CDR3 is built from 15 residues. Germline V CDR1 and CDR2: SEHNR, FQNEAQ (reference sequence). Germline trimming cut 4 bases from V and 6 bases from J; bases unmatched to any gene: 7. The CDR3 spells CASSSLAGIAGELFF. The CDR3 DNA reads TGTGCCAGCAGCTCGTTAGCGGGAATCGCCGGGGAGCTGTTTTTT.

The chain couples TRBV7-8 to TRBJ2-7, with D possibly being TRBD1 (6 bases). This CDR3 comprises 14 residues. V was cut by 3 bases and J by 6 bases, with 15 bases left in between. CDR1 is SGHVS and CDR2 is FQNEAQ in the germline V gene. CDR3 protein: CASSFQGIDSEQYF. CDR3 in DNA: TGTGCCAGCAGCTTCCAGGGGATTGACTCCGAGCAGTACTTC.

V usage is TRBV7-8 and J usage is TRBJ2-2; D unclear. V was shortened by 4 bases and J by 4 bases, with 7 bases between the two germline ends. CDR3 length: 13 amino acids. In germline, CDR1 is SGHVS, CDR2 FQNEAQ. The CDR3 DNA follows: TGTGCCAGCAGCTCACTCCTCACCGGGGAGCTGTTTTTT. Residues: CASSSLLTGELFF.

The rearrangement links TRBV7-2 to TRBJ2-1, with TRBD2 identical over 8 bases. The CDR3 is 14 amino acids. V lost 5 bases to trimming and J lost 7 bases; unmatched junction nucleotides: 7. Germline V CDR1 and CDR2: SGHTA, FQGNSA. CDR3 sequence reads: CASSQGSGGNEQFF. CDR3 nucleotide sequence: TGTGCCAGCAGCCAGGGATCGGGGGGGAATGAGCAGTTCTTC.

This chain uses TRBV7-9 with TRBJ1-1; 8 nucleotides match TRBD1. In germline, CDR1 is SEHNR, CDR2 FQNEAQ (reference sequence). The CDR3 loop spans 13 amino acids. The V gene end was trimmed by 2 bases and the J gene end by 8 bases; junction bases not matched to a gene: 4. The CDR3 sequence is CASSLTWDREAFF. In DNA, the CDR3 is TGTGCCAGCAGCTTAACCTGGGACAGGGAAGCTTTCTTT.